The sequence of this T cell receptor beta chain was determined in a study of T cell clones after liver transplantation. On the study more broadly: A pre-transplant mixed lymphocyte reaction with TCRbeta sequencing defined graft-donor-reactive clones followed in post-transplant blood.

This CDR3 has 13 residues. Germline V gene sequence: CDR1 MNHNY, CDR2 SVGAGI (reference sequence). The V gene lost 6 bases and the J gene lost 12 bases, with 18 bases spanning the gap. Using immunoSEQ multiplex PCR, the repertoire was profiled, and TCRdb retains in-frame clones only, with some absent. The table records fewer than 85,000 clones, approximately 87% of them present only once. The sample was CD4+ T cells from blood, taken at the 22-month timepoint. The chain joins TRBV6-6 to TRBJ2-1; maybe TRBD2 (5 bases). The sequence came from a human patient who received a liver transplant. These T cells may partly come from the graft donor. CDR3 in DNA: TGTGCCAGCAGCAAGGCGACCGTAGGAGGGCAGTTCTTC. Its translation is CASSKATVGGQFF.